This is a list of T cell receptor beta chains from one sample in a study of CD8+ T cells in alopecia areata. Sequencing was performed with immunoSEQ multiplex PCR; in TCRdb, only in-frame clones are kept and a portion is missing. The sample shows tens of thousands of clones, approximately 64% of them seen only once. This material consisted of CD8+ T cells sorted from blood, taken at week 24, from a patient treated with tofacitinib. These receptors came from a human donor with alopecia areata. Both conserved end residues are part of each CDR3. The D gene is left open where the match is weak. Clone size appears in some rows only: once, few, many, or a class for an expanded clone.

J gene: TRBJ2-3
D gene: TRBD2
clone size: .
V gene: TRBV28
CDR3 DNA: TGTGCCAGCAGTTCCCCTCCCGGACTAGCGGGAGGGCCGTGGGATACGCAGTATTTT
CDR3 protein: CASSSPPGLAGGPWDTQYF

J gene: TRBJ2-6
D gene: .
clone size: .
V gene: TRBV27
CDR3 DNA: TGTGCCAGCACTTTAAACTCTGGGGCCAACGTCCTGACTTTC
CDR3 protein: CASTLNSGANVLTF

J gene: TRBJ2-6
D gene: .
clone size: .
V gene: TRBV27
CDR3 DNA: TGTGCCAGCAGTTACTCGTTGACAGGTGGGGCCAACGTCCTGACTTTC
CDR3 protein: CASSYSLTGGANVLTF

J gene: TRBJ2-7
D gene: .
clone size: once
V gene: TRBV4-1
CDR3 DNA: TGCGCCAGCAGCCAAGACCCAGGGGAGCAGTACTTC
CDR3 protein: CASSQDPGEQYF

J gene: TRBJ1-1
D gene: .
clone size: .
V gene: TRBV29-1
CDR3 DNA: TGCAGCGTTGTCGGGGCTTACACTGAAGCTTTCTTT
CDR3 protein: CSVVGAYTEAFF

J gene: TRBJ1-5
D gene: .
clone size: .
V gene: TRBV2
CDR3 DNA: TGTGCCAGCAGCGTATGGGGGCGATCGAGCAATCAGCCCCAGCATTTT
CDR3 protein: CASSVWGRSSNQPQHF

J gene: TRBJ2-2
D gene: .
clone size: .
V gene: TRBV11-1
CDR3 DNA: TGTGCCAGCAGCTTAGTATCGACGTCCGGGGAGCTGTTTTTT
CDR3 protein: CASSLVSTSGELFF

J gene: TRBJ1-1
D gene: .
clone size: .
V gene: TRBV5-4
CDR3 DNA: TGTGCCAGCAGCTTGGAGACAGGAGAGGCTTTCTTT
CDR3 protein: CASSLETGEAFF

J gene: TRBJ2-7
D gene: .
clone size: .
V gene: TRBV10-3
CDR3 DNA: TGTGCCATCAGAGACAGGGAGGTCGAGCAGTACTTC
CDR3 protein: CAIRDREVEQYF

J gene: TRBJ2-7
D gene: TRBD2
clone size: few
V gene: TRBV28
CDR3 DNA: TGTGCCAGCAGTCCCCGGGAGGGACCCTACGAGCAGTACTTC
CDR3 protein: CASSPREGPYEQYF

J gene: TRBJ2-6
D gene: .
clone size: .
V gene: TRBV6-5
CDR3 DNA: TGTGCCAGCAGTTACCTTACCCTGGGGGCCAACGTCCTGACTTTC
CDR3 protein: CASSYLTLGANVLTF

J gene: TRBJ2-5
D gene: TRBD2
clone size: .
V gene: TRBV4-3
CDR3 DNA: TGCGCCAGCAGCCCCTCGAACGGGAGGGGGGAGACCCAGTACTTC
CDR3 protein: CASSPSNGRGETQYF

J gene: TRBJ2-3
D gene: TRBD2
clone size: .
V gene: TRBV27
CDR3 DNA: TGTGCCAGCAGTTCCGGACTAGCGGGGCTCACAGATACGCAGTATTTT
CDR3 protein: CASSSGLAGLTDTQYF

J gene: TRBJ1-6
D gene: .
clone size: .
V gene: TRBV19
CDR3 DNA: TGTGCCAGTAGTATAGGGGACTCTCAGCGTTCACCCCTCCACTTT
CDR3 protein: CASSIGDSQRSPLHF

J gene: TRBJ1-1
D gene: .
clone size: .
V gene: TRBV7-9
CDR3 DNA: TGTGCCAGCAGCTTAGAGAACACTGAAGCTTTCTTT
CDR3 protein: CASSLENTEAFF

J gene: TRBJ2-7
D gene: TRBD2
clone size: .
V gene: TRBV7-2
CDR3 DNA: TGTGCCAGCAGCTTATTGAGTGAGACTAGCGGGGCCTACGAGCAGTACTTC
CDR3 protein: CASSLLSETSGAYEQYF

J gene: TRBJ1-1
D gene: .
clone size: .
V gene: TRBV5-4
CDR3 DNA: TGTGCCAGCAGTTCGAACACTGAAGCTTTCTTT
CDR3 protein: CASSSNTEAFF

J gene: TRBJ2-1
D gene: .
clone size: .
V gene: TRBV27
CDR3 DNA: TGTGCCAGCAGCCTGGACAGATACAATGAGCAGTTCTTC
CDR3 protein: CASSLDRYNEQFF

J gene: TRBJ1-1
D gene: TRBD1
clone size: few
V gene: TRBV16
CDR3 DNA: TGTGCCAGCAGCCGGGACAGGGAGAGGTTCTTT
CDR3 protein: CASSRDRERFF

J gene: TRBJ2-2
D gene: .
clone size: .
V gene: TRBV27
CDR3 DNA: TGTGCCAGCAGTTTGAAGGGGGTTCACACCGGGGAGCTGTTTTTT
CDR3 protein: CASSLKGVHTGELFF

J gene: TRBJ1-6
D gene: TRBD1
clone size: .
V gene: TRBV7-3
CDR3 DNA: TGTGCCAGCAGCTTAGCAGGGGGCTGGTCACCCCTCCACTTT
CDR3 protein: CASSLAGGWSPLHF

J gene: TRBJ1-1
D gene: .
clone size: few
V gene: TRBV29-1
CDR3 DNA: TGCAGCGTATTGGGGGCTGAAGCTTTCTTT
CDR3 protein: CSVLGAEAFF

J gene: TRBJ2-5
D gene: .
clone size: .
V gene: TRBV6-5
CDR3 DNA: TGTGCCAGTCGACCGGACAGAGATGACCAAGAGACCCAGTACTTC
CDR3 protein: CASRPDRDDQETQYF

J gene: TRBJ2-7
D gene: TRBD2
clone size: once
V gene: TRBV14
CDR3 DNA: TGTGCCAGCAGCCGTCGGACTAGCGGGGTTAACGAGCAGTACTTC
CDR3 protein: CASSRRTSGVNEQYF

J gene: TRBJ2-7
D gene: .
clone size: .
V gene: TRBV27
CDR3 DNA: TGTGCCAGCAGTTTGGGGTTAGGCTCCTACGAGCAGTACTTC
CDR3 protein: CASSLGLGSYEQYF

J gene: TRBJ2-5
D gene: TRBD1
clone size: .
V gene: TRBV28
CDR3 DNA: TGTGCCAGCAGCGAGACAGGGTCGGAAGAGACCCAGTACTTC
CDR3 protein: CASSETGSEETQYF

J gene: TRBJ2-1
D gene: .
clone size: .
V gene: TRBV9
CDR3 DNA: TGTGCCAGCACCAGGGGAGCCCGCAACAATGAGCAGTTCTTC
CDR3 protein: CASTRGARNNEQFF

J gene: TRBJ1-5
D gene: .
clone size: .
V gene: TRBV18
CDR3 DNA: TGTGCCAGCTCACCAATGGACCGGGTGGACAATCAGCCCCAGCATTTT
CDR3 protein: CASSPMDRVDNQPQHF

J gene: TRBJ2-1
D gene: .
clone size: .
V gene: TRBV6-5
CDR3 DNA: TGTGCCAGCAGTCGGAGGGAATCCTACAATGAGCAGTTCTTC
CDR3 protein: CASSRRESYNEQFF

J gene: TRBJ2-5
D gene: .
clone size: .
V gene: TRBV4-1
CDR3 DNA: TGCGCCAGCAGCCAAGATCTTCTGCGACCCGAAGAGACCCAGTACTTC
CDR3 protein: CASSQDLLRPEETQYF

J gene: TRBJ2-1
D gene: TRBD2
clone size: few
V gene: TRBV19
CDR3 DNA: TGTGCCAGTAGTATCCCTAGCGGGGGTTACAATGAGCAGTTCTTC
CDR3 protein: CASSIPSGGYNEQFF

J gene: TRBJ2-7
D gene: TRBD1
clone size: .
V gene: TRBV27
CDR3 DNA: TGTGCCAGCAGTTTATCACCCCACGGGACAGGGGTTCCCTACGAGCAGTACTTC
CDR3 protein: CASSLSPHGTGVPYEQYF

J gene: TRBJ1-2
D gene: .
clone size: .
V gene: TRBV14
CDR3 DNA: TGTGCCAGCAGCCATGAGGCAGGGTGGAGGGATGGCTACACCTTC
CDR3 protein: CASSHEAGWRDGYTF

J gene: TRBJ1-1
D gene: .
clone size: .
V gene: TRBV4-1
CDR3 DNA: TGCGCCAGCAGCCAAGGCCCAGGGTTAGACACTGAAGCTTTCTTT
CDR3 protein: CASSQGPGLDTEAFF

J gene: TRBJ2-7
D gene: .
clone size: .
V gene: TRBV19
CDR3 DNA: TGTGCCAGTAGTATCCTCCCGGGGGTAAACGAGCAGTACTTC
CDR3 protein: CASSILPGVNEQYF

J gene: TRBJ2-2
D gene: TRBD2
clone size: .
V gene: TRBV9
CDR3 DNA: TGTGCCAGCAGCGTATATGCTAGCGGTAACACCGGGGAGCTGTTTTTT
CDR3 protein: CASSVYASGNTGELFF

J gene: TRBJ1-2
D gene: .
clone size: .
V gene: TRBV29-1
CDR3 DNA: TGCAGCCTACAGACAGGCTATGGCTACACCTTC
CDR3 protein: CSLQTGYGYTF

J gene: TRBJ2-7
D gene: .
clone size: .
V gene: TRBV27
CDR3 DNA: TGTGCCAGCAGTTTAGGACAGACCTACGAGCAGTACTTC
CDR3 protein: CASSLGQTYEQYF

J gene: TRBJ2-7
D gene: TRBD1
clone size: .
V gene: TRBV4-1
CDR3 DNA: TGCGCCAGCAGCTTCGGGACAGGGGTAAACGAGCAGTACTTC
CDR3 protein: CASSFGTGVNEQYF

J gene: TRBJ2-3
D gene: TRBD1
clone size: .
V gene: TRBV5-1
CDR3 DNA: TGCGCCAGCAGCATCGGGCTAGGGGGCCACACAGATACGCAGTATTTT
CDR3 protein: CASSIGLGGHTDTQYF

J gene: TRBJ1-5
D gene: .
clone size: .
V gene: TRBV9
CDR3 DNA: TGTGCCAGCAGCCTCTCAGGAGGTCAGCCCCAGCATTTT
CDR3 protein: CASSLSGGQPQHF

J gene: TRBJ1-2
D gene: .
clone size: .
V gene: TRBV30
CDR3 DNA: TGTGCCTGGAGTGACGGCTTCCCCCTCTATGGCTACACCTTC
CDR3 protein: CAWSDGFPLYGYTF